A selection of T cell receptor beta chains follows, all from one sample in a study of technical replicates of blood from several donors. The data were produced by immunoSEQ multiplex PCR, yet TCRdb's version contains in-frame clones alone and is incomplete. The sample includes about 70,000 clones, 95% to 97% of them seen just once. Material for sequencing was T cells isolated from PBMCs. The receptors come from a human donor in good health. Both conserved end residues are part of each CDR3. A D gene is named only where the DNA matches it firmly.

>TRBV10-3|TRBD2|TRBJ2-5
CAISIRGGETQYF
TGTGCCATCAGCATACGGGGGGGGGAGACCCAGTACTTC
>TRBV19|TRBD1|TRBJ1-3
CASSIGRSGTALF
TGTGCCAGTAGTATAGGGCGGTCGGGGACAGCTCTTTTT
>TRBV15|-|TRBJ1-2
CATSNTAIRYGYTF
TGTGCCACCAGCAATACTGCTATCCGGTATGGCTACACCTTC
>TRBV5-1|-|TRBJ2-3
CASSSVGSGADTQYF
TGCGCCAGCAGCTCCGTTGGTAGCGGCGCAGATACGCAGTATTTT
>TRBV28|TRBD1|TRBJ2-5
CASSSLRDRQETQYF
TGTGCCAGCAGTTCGCTCCGGGACAGACAAGAGACCCAGTACTTC
>TRBV2|-|TRBJ1-6
CASSEALQKYSPLHF
TGTGCCAGCAGTGAAGCGCTACAGAAGTATTCACCCCTCCACTTT
>TRBV27|TRBD2|TRBJ2-7
CASSQGLAGGDEQYF
TGTGCCAGCAGCCAAGGACTAGCGGGAGGGGACGAGCAGTACTTC
>TRBV11-3|-|TRBJ2-3
CASVRGRSTDTQYF
TGTGCCAGCGTCCGGGGGAGAAGCACAGATACGCAGTATTTT
>TRBV5-4|-|TRBJ1-2
CASSLEAGYGYTF
TGTGCCAGCAGCTTGGAGGCAGGCTATGGCTACACCTTC
>TRBV30|-|TRBJ1-1
CAWRIFPGAMNTEAFF
TGTGCCTGGAGAATTTTCCCAGGGGCAATGAACACTGAAGCTTTCTTT
>TRBV4-1|-|TRBJ2-4
CASSPGVDKNIQYF
TGCGCCAGCAGCCCCGGGGTTGACAAAAACATTCAGTACTTC
>TRBV6-5|-|TRBJ1-1
CASSYSRTAQAFF
TGTGCCAGCAGTTACTCGAGGACAGCACAAGCTTTCTTT
>TRBV5-1|TRBD1|TRBJ1-2
CASSYLPGQGASNYGYTF
TGCGCCAGCAGTTATCTCCCGGGACAGGGGGCGTCCAACTATGGCTACACCTTC
>TRBV6-4|-|TRBJ1-2
CASSGGLTGDGYTF
TGTGCCAGCAGTGGGGGCCTAACAGGAGATGGCTACACCTTC
>TRBV29-1|TRBD1|TRBJ1-6
CSVGTGDPNSPLHF
TGCAGCGTGGGTACAGGGGACCCAAATTCACCCCTCCACTTT
>TRBV27|TRBD2|TRBJ2-4
CASSPQLAGGLNIQYF
TGTGCCAGCAGTCCTCAACTAGCGGGAGGGTTAAACATTCAGTACTTC
>TRBV2|TRBD2|TRBJ2-3
CASVRLAGSTDTQYF
TGTGCCAGCGTCAGACTAGCGGGAAGCACAGATACGCAGTATTTT
>TRBV2|-|TRBJ2-2
CASSGGLAKNTGELFF
TGTGCCAGCAGTGGAGGGCTAGCGAAGAACACCGGGGAGCTGTTTTTT
>TRBV10-1|-|TRBJ2-3
CASSGGQADTQYF
TGCGCCAGCAGTGGGGGGCAGGCAGATACGCAGTATTTT
>TRBV5-6|TRBD2|TRBJ2-7
CASTRGGANVYEQYF
TGTGCCAGCACCCGGGGGGGGGCCAACGTCTACGAGCAGTACTTC
>TRBV6-5|TRBD1|TRBJ2-2
CASSGQGSTGELFF
TGTGCCAGCAGCGGACAGGGGAGCACCGGGGAGCTGTTTTTT
>TRBV5-4|-|TRBJ2-7
CASSFAGSYEQYF
TGTGCCAGCAGCTTTGCGGGCTCCTACGAGCAGTACTTC
>TRBV6-5|-|TRBJ1-5
CASRYGGSNQPQHF
TGTGCCAGCAGATACGGAGGGAGCAATCAGCCCCAGCATTTT
>TRBV19|-|TRBJ1-5
CASSISPNSNQPQHF
TGTGCCAGTAGTATCTCCCCTAATAGCAATCAGCCCCAGCATTTT
>TRBV2|-|TRBJ1-2
CASSIKLTSNYGYTF
TGTGCCAGCAGTATCAAACTCACCTCTAACTATGGCTACACCTTC
>TRBV15|TRBD1|TRBJ2-3
CATSQGQGITDTQYF
TGTGCCACCAGTCAGGGACAGGGAATCACAGATACGCAGTATTTT
>TRBV10-1|TRBD2|TRBJ2-5
CASSSGLAGPQETQYF
TGCGCCAGCAGCTCGGGACTAGCGGGTCCGCAAGAGACCCAGTACTTC
>TRBV6-1|TRBD1|TRBJ2-5
CASSPVGTGGETQYF
TGTGCCAGCAGTCCCGTAGGGACAGGGGGAGAGACCCAGTACTTC
>TRBV7-8|TRBD1|TRBJ1-1
CASSWRQGATEAFF
TGTGCCAGCAGCTGGAGACAGGGTGCAACTGAAGCTTTCTTT
>TRBV5-4|TRBD2|TRBJ2-2
CASSSGLAGANTGELFF
TGTGCCAGCAGCTCCGGACTAGCGGGAGCGAACACCGGGGAGCTGTTTTTT
>TRBV7-2|-|TRBJ1-1
CASRGNTEAFF
TGTGCCAGCCGGGGGAACACTGAAGCTTTCTTT
>TRBV28|TRBD2|TRBJ2-1
CASSLVSSGRDRQFF
TGTGCCAGCAGTTTAGTTTCTAGCGGGAGGGACCGGCAGTTCTTC
>TRBV4-1|-|TRBJ2-7
CASSGRDFGFNEQYF
TGCGCCAGCAGCGGTCGGGACTTCGGGTTCAACGAGCAGTACTTC